Listed here is a single TCR beta chain. This clonotype was counted many times. Its antigen remains unidentified. No base quality information exists; no much larger clone differs at one position. This sample was included in a study of T cells after yellow fever vaccination (dated by TCRdb to the late 2010s). Background for the entire study: The SMART-Seq v4 Ultra Low Input RNA kit was used to prepare libraries from fractions with low cell numbers. Bulk TCR alpha and beta repertoires were sequenced longitudinally to track T-cell clones before and after primary and booster YFV17D yellow fever vaccination. Two healthy male donors made up the cohort, one aged 18 to 30 years and the other aged 30 to 40 years. Bulk PBMC replicates and cell subsets were isolated from blood drawn at multiple timepoints before and after both primary and secondary immunization.

Instrument used: Illumina NovaSeq 6000. Synthesis of TCR cDNA relied on 5'RACE template switching, a step that introduced a universal primer site along with unique molecular identifiers. cDNA synthesis was primed from both the TCR alpha and TCR beta constant segments. Libraries were amplified in two PCR steps, with sample barcodes and sequencing adapters added in the second step. Libraries were sequenced on Illumina HiSeq 2500 (2x100 bp) or NovaSeq (2x150 bp). For the original study's pipeline: Reads were demultiplexed and collapsed into UMI consensus sequences with MIGEC, and V(D)J alignment was performed with MiXCR. Clonotypes responding to the vaccine were identified with edgeR on replicate PBMC samples, with the criteria of FDR below 0.01 and a log2 fold change above 5 up to day 15. Each bulk clonotype was labeled CD4 or CD8 based on which sequenced repertoire, CD4 or CD8, contained the clonotype at higher abundance. TCRdb's own reprocessing of the public reads used fastp at Q25 and MiXCR and kept productive beta chains. All rows with the same CDR3 protein become a single entry with the most common DNA and genes. Here the V and J calls rest on TCRdb's processing, not on the authors' analysis. This sample gives 200,000 to 300,000 distinct CDR3 sequences in total; roughly 3.7% of them show up just once. The top ten clones comprise 15% to 20% of the sample.

The sample's treatment or condition label, in plain terms: live attenuated yellow fever vaccine strain. At every blood-draw timepoint, two biological replicates of bulk PBMCs were collected. PBMCs were isolated from peripheral blood using a standard Ficoll-Paque protocol. RNA was extracted with TriZol from bulk PBMCs, CD4 and CD8 fractions, and dextramer-positive and dextramer-negative fractions. The CDR3 covers 13 residues, taking in both the cysteine and the phenylalanine. Only the CDR3 portion is preserved as DNA: 39 bases, with reading frame beginning at the first base. V and J lose 0 bases and 7 bases, and a span of 7 bases separates them. Looking up the germline V gene yields CDR1 SNHLY and CDR2 FYNNEI. What the study reported, not specific to this receptor: A small fraction of clonotypes showed up in both the CD4 and CD8 compartments, probably as a result of convergent recombination. FACS-sorted repertoires could contain abundant contaminating clonotypes from the bulk population, so computational filtering was required. After the booster, most of the clones that had expanded following primary vaccination were detected again (just under 97% of CD4 and around 90% of CD8), which suggests that memory was broadly maintained. Compared with the primary T-cell response, the secondary T-cell response was faster but weaker, reaching its peak on day 5 rather than on day 15. Because only a couple of donors were included in the study, the extent to which the findings can be generalized is limited.

The receptor was isolated from a man aged 18 to 30 who received the YFV17D yellow fever vaccine. The sequence joins TRBV2 to TRBJ1-5; possibly the D gene is TRBD1, per 5 matching bases. The sequencing here drew on PBMCs, taken 15 days after the yellow fever booster vaccination. The bases are TGTGCCAGCAGTGAAGCGGGGACGCAGCCCCAGCATTTT. It encodes CASSEAGTQPQHF.